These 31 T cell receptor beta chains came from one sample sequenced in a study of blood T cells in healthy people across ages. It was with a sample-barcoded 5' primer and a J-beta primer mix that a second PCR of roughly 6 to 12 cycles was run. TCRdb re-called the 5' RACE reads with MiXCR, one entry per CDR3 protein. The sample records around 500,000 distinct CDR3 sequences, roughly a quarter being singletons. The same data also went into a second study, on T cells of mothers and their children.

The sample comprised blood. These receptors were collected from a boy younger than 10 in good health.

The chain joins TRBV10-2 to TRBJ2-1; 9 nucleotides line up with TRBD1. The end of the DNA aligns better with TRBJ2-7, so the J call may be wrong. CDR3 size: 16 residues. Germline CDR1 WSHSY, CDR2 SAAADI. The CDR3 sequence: CASSDGVGTGYQAQYF. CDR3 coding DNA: TGCGCCAGCAGTGATGGCGTCGGGACAGGGTACCAGGCGCAGTACTTC.

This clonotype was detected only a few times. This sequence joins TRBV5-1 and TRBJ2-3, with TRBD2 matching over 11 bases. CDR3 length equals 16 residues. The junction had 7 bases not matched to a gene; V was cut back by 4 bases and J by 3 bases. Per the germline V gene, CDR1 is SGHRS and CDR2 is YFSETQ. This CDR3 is CASSLTSGSWTDTQYF. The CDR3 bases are TGCGCCAGCAGCCTCACTAGCGGGAGTTGGACAGATACGCAGTATTTT.

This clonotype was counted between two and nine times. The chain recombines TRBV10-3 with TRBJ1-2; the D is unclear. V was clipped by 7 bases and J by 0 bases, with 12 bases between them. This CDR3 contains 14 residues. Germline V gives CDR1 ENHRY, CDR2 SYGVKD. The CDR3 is CAITPVMANYGYTF. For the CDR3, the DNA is TGTGCCATCACCCCAGTGATGGCTAACTATGGCTACACCTTC.

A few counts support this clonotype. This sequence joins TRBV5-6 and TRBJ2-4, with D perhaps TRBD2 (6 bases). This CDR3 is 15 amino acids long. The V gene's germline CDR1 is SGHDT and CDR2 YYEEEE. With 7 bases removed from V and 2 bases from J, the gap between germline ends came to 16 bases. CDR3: CASRVGGVSKNIQYF. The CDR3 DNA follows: TGTGCCAGCCGCGTAGGAGGGGTATCCAAAAACATTCAGTACTTC.

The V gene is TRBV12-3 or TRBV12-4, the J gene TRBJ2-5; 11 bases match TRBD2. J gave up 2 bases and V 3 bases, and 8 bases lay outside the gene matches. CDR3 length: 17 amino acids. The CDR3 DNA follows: TGTGCCAGCAGTTTGTGGTTTCTAGCGGGGGGACAAGAGACCCAGTACTTC. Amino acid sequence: CASSLWFLAGGQETQYF.

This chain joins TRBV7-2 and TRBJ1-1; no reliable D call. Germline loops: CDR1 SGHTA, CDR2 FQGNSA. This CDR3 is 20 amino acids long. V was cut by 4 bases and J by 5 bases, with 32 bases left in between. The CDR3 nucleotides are TGTGCCAGCAGCTCTCTTGAGGAGACTATGGCTGCTCATTGGGGAACTGAAGCTTTCTTT. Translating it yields CASSSLEETMAAHWGTEAFF.

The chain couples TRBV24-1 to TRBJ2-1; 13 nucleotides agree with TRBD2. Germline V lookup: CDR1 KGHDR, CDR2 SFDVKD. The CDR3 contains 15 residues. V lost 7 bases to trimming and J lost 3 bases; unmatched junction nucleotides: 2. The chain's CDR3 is CATSGLAGDYNEQFF. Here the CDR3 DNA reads TGTGCCACCAGCGGACTAGCGGGAGACTACAATGAGCAGTTCTTC.

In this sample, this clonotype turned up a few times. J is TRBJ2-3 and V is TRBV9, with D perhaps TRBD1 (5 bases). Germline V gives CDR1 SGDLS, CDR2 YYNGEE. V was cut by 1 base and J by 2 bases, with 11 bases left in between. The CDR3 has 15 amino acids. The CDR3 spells CASSVYDSHTDTQYF. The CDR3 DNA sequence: TGTGCCAGCAGCGTATACGACAGCCACACAGATACGCAGTATTTT.

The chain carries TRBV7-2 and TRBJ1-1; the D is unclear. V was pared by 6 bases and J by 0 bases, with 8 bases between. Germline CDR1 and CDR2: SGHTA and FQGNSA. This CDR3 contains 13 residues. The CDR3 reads CASSQALNTEAFF. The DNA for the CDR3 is TGTGCCAGCAGTCAAGCTCTGAACACTGAAGCTTTCTTT.

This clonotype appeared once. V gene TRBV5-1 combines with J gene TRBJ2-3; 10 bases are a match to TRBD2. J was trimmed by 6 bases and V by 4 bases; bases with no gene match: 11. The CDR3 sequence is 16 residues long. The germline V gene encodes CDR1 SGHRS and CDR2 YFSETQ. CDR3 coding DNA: TGCGCCAGCAGCGTCTCGACTAGCGGGCTCGGGGATACGCAGTATTTT. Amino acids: CASSVSTSGLGDTQYF.

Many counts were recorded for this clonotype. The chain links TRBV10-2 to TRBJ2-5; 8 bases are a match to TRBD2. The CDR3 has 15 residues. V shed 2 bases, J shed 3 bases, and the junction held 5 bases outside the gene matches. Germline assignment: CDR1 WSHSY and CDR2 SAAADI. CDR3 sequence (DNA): TGCGCCAGCAGTGAGAAGGGACTAGTAAAAGAGACCCAGTACTTC. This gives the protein CASSEKGLVKETQYF.

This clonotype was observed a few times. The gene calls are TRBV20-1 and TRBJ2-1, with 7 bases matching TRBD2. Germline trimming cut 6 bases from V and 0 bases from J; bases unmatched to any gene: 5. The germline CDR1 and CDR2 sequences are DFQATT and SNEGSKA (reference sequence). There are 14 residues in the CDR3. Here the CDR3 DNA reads TGCAGTGCACAGAAGCGGGACTCCTACAATGAGCAGTTCTTC. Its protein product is CSAQKRDSYNEQFF.

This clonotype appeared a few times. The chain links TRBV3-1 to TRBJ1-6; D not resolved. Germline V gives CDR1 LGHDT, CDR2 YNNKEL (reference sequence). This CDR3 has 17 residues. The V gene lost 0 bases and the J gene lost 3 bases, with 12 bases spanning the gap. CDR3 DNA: TGTGCCAGCAGCCAAGATCCCCGATGGGGCTATAATTCACCCCTCCACTTT. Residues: CASSQDPRWGYNSPLHF.

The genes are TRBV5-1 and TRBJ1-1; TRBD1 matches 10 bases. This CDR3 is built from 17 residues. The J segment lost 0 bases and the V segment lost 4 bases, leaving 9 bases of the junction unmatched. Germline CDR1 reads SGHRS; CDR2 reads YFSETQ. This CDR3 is CASSLATGGGMNTEAFF. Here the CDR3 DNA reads TGCGCCAGCAGCCTTGCGACAGGGGGCGGCATGAACACTGAAGCTTTCTTT.

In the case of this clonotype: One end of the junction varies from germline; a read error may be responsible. CDR3 residues: CASSLGTPTYSF. Written as DNA, the CDR3 is TGTGCCAGCAGTTTGGGGACTCCTACATACTCCTTC. The V gene is TRBV12-3 or TRBV12-4, the J gene TRBJ1-2; possible D gene TRBD1, 5 bases. The CDR3 is made up of 12 amino acids.

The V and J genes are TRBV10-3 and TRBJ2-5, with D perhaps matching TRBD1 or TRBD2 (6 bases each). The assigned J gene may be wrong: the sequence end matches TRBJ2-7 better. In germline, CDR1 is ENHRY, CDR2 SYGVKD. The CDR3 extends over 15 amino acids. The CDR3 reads CAISGVEGGYYEQYF. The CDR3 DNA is TGTGCCATCAGTGGAGTAGAGGGGGGTTACTACGAGCAGTACTTC.

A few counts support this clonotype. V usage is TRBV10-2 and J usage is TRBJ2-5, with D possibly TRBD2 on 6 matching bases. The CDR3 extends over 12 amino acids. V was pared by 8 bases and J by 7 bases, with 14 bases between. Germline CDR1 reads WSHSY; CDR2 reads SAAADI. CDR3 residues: CASGGALGTQYF. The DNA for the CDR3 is TGCGCCAGCGGAGGGGCTCTAGGGACCCAGTACTTC.

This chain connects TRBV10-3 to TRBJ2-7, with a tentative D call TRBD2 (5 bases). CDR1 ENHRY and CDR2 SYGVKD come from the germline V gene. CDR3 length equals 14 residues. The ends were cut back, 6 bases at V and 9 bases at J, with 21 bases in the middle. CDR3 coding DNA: TGTGCCATCAGGGGGTCCGGCGGGCTCACCGGGCAGTACTTC. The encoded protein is CAIRGSGGLTGQYF.

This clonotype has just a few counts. In DNA, the CDR3 is TGTGCCAGCAGTTACTCGATTTCCCCTGAGGCTGAAAAACTGTTTTTT. Protein product: CASSYSISPEAEKLFF. The chain recombines TRBV6-5 with TRBJ1-4; no reliable D call. This CDR3 comprises 16 residues. Germline CDR1 reads MNHEY; CDR2 reads SVGAGI. The germline V and J ends were trimmed by 0 bases and 7 bases, with 15 bases remaining between them.

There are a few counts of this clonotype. The CDR3 loop reads CASSMAGGAGELFF. Written as DNA, the CDR3 is TGTGCCAGTAGTATGGCAGGTGGCGCCGGGGAGCTGTTTTTT. The chain couples TRBV19 to TRBJ2-2; D is uncertain. There are 14 residues in the CDR3. The germline CDR1 and CDR2 sequences are LNHDA and SQIVND (reference sequence). Trimming removed 3 bases from V and 6 bases from J, with 11 bases in between.

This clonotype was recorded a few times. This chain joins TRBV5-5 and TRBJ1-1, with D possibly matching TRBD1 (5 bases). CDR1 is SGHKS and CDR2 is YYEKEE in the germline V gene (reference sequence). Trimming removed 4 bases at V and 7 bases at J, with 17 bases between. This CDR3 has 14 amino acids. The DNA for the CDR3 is TGTGCCAGCAGCGCACACGAGACAGACCGTGAAGCTTTCTTT. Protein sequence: CASSAHETDREAFF.

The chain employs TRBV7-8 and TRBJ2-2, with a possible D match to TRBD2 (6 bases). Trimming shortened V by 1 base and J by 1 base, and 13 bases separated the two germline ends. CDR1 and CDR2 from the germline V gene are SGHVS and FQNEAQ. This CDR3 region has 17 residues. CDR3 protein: CASSLVILAENTGELFF. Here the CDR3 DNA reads TGTGCCAGCAGCTTAGTTATACTAGCTGAGAACACCGGGGAGCTGTTTTTT.

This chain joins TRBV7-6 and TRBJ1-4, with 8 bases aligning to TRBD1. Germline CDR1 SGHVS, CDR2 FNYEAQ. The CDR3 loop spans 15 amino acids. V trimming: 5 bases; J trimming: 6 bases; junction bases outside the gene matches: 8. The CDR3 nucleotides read TGTGCCAGCAGCCCGTCGAGCAGGGGGCATGAAAAACTGTTTTTT. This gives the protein CASSPSSRGHEKLFF.

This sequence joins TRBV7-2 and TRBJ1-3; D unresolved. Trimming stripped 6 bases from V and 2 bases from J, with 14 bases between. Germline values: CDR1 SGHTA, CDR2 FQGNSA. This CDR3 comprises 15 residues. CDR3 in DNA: TGTGCCAGCAGGCCAGCGGGGTCTGCTGGAAACACCATATATTTT. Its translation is CASRPAGSAGNTIYF.

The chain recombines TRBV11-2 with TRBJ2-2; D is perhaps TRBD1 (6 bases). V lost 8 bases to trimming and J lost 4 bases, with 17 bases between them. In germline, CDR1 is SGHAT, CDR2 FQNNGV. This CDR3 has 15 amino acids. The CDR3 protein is CASRSPGHSTGELFF. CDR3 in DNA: TGTGCCAGCCGCTCACCGGGACACAGCACCGGGGAGCTGTTTTTT.

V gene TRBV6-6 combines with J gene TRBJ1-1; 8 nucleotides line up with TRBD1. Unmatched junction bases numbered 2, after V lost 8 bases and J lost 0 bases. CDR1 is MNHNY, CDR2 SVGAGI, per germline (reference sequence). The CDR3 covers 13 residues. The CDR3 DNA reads TGTGCCAGCTTGACAGGGGTGAACACTGAAGCTTTCTTT. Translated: CASLTGVNTEAFF.

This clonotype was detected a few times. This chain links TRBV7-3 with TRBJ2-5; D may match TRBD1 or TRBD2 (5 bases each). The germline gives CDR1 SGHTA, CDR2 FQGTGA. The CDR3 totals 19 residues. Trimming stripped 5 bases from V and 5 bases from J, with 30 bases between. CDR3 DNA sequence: TGTGCCAGCAGCCAAACAATTTCCCCGGGACCGACGTTGCAGGAGACCCAGTACTTC. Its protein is CASSQTISPGPTLQETQYF. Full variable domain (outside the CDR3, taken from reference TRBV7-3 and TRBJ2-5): GAGVSQTPSNKVTEKGKYVELRCDPISGHTALYWYRQSLGQGPEFLIYFQGTGAADDSGLPNDRFFAVRPEGSVSTLKIQRTERGDSAVYLCASSQTISPGPTLQETQYFGPGTRLLVL.

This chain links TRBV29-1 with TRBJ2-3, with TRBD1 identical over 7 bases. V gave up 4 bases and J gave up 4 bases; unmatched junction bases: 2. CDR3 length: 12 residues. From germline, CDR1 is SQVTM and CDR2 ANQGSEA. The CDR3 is CSVGTGPDTQYF. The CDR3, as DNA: TGCAGCGTTGGGACAGGCCCAGATACGCAGTATTTT.

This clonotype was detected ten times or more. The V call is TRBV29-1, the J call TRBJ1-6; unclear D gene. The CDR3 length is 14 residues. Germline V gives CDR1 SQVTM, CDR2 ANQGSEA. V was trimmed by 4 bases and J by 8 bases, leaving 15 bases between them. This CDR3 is CSVVEGGVDSPLHF. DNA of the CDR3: TGCAGCGTTGTGGAGGGCGGGGTGGATTCACCCCTCCACTTT. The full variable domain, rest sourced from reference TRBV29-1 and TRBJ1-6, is SAVISQKPSRDICQRGTSLTIQCQVDSQVTMMFWYRQQPGQSLTLIATANQGSEATYESGFVIDKFPISRPNLTFSTLTVSNMSPEDSSIYLCSVVEGGVDSPLHFGNGTRLTVT.

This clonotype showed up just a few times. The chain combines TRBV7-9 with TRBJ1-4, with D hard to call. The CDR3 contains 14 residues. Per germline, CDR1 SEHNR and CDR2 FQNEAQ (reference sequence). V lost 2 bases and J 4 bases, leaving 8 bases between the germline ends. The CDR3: CASSLRADNEKLFF. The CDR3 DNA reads TGTGCCAGCAGCTTACGGGCGGATAATGAAAAACTGTTTTTT.

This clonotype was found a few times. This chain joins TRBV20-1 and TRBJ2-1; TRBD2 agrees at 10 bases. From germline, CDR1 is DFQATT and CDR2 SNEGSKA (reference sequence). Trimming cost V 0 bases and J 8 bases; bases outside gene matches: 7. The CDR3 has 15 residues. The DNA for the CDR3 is TGCAGTGCTAGAGAGGCGACTAGCGGGTGGGATGAGCAGTTCTTC. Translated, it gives CSAREATSGWDEQFF.